The 3 T cell receptor beta chains presented below share a single source sample, sequenced in a study of T-cell reconstitution after alpha-beta-depleted transplantation in children. For TCRbeta, the library was prepared with unique molecular identifiers. TCRdb recomputed calls from the PCR reads with MiXCR, one row per CDR3 protein. The data show about 110,000 distinct CDR3 sequences, about a tenth seen once. The sequencing used PBMCs, collected before TCRalphabeta/CD19-depleted stem cell transplant. The receptor source for this set is a boy aged 2 to 9 with acute lymphoblastic leukemia, due to receive a stem cell transplant.

This clonotype has only a few counts. This sequence may be a read error, since a much larger clone differs from it by one base. The chain employs TRBV27 and TRBJ1-2; tentative D call: TRBD1 (6 bases). The CDR3 has 14 residues. From germline, CDR1 is MNHEY and CDR2 SMNVEV (reference sequence). The CDR3 coding sequence is TGTTCCAGCAGTAAGGGGGGCCAGGGGTATGGCTACACCTTC. Its translation is CSSSKGGQGYGYTF.

The rearrangement links TRBV20-1 to TRBJ2-7; D possibly corresponds to TRBD2 (6 bases). Germline V CDR1 and CDR2: DFQATT, SNEGSKA (reference sequence). Trimming shortened V by 1 base and J by 3 bases, and 16 bases separated the two germline ends. CDR3 size: 15 residues. DNA for the CDR3: TGCAGTGCTAGAGCGTGGGCGGGAAGAGACTACGAGCAGTACTTC. Translating it yields CSARAWAGRDYEQYF.

The rearrangement uses TRBV28 and TRBJ1-2; 9 bases match TRBD1. This CDR3 has 14 amino acids. Germline CDR1 MDHEN, CDR2 SYDVKM. V trimming: 6 bases; J trimming: 10 bases; junction bases outside the gene matches: 12. The chain's CDR3 is CASRSMGTGSDYTF. The DNA of the CDR3 is TGTGCCAGCAGATCAATGGGGACAGGGAGTGACTACACCTTC.